The rows below give T cell receptor beta chains drawn from one sample of a study of blood T cell repertoires in COVID-19. Data came from immunoSEQ multiplex PCR; TCRdb stores just in-frame clones and leaves some out. The sample has some 220,000 clones, 84% seen once. Sequencing input: peripheral blood. These receptors originate from a woman in her 30s who had recovered from COVID-19. CDR3s include the opening cysteine and the closing phenylalanine or tryptophan. A D gene is named only where the DNA matches it firmly. The size of a clone is reported for some rows only, either as once, few or many, or as a class for expanded clones.

>TRBV11-3|NA|NA|TRBJ2-2
CASSFGGRGWAGELFF
TGTGCCAGCAGCTTCGGCGGCAGAGGATGGGCCGGGGAGCTGTTTTTT
>TRBV7-9|TRBD2|NA|TRBJ2-1
CASSPPLREAPYNEQFF
TGTGCCAGCAGCCCCCCCCTGCGGGAGGCCCCCTACAATGAGCAGTTCTTC
>TRBV25-1|NA|NA|TRBJ1-2
CASSREGTSYGYTF
TGTGCCAGCAGTCGTGAGGGTACCTCCTATGGCTACACCTTC
>TRBV27|TRBD2|NA|TRBJ2-3
CASRSRLAGRTDTQYF
TGTGCCAGCAGATCCCGACTAGCGGGAAGGACAGATACGCAGTATTTT
>TRBV28|NA|NA|TRBJ2-5
CASQGGTQETQYF
TGTGCCAGCCAGGGGGGTACCCAAGAGACCCAGTACTTC
>TRBV11-1|TRBD1|NA|TRBJ2-3
CASSSRQGRGDTQYF
TGTGCCAGCAGCTCAAGACAGGGCCGTGGAGATACGCAGTATTTT
>TRBV9|NA|NA|TRBJ1-2
CASSSGPDYGYTF
TGTGCCAGCAGCTCAGGGCCGGACTATGGCTACACCTTC
>TRBV5-4|NA|NA|TRBJ2-2
CASRGSAGTGTGELFF
TGTGCCAGCAGGGGGAGCGCGGGTACGGGCACCGGGGAGCTGTTTTTT
>TRBV21-1|NA|NA|TRBJ1-1
CASSKFSPDREATRVNTEAFF
TGTGCCAGCAGCAAATTTTCCCCGGACAGGGAGGCGACGAGGGTGAACACTGAAGCTTTCTTT
>TRBV6-5|NA|NA|TRBJ1-2
CAVRQLVGAGYTF
TGTGCCGTACGACAGCTTGTTGGGGCTGGCTACACCTTC
>TRBV5-8|NA|few|TRBJ2-7
CASSFGTRGGYEQYF
TGTGCCAGCAGCTTCGGGACCAGGGGTGGCTACGAGCAGTACTTC
>TRBV5-1|NA|NA|TRBJ2-3
CASSLDSQGTQYF
TGCGCCAGCAGCTTGGACTCGCAGGGCACGCAGTATTTT
>TRBV7-2|TRBD2|NA|TRBJ2-7
CASTLGPREAGEQYF
TGTGCCAGCACCTTAGGCCCCCGGGAGGCAGGGGAGCAGTACTTC
>TRBV6-1|NA|NA|TRBJ1-4
CASSEGTAYNEKLFF
TGTGCCAGCAGTGAAGGGACAGCCTATAATGAAAAACTGTTTTTT
>TRBV28|TRBD1|once|TRBJ1-2
CASSLEQGNYGYTF
TGTGCCAGCAGTTTAGAACAGGGGAACTATGGCTACACCTTC
>TRBV19|NA|NA|TRBJ1-1
CASRSGGRSTEAFF
TGTGCCAGCCGTAGCGGGGGCAGAAGTACTGAAGCTTTCTTT
>TRBV7-7|NA|few|TRBJ2-2
CASSFDRTGELFF
TGTGCCAGCAGCTTTGATAGAACCGGGGAGCTGTTTTTT
>TRBV19|TRBD1|NA|TRBJ1-6
CASSLRQGAYNSPLHF
TGTGCCAGTAGTCTCCGACAGGGGGCTTATAATTCACCCCTCCACTTT
>TRBV21-1|NA|NA|TRBJ2-7
CASSKTGTPSSYEQYF
TGTGCCAGCAGCAAAACCGGGACTCCCAGCTCCTACGAGCAGTACTTC
>TRBV28|NA|NA|TRBJ2-2
CASTVLFF
TGTGCCAGCACGGTTCTCTTTTTT
>TRBV15|TRBD1|NA|TRBJ1-5
CATSSRQGSGQPQHF
TGTGCCACCAGCAGCAGACAGGGTTCAGGTCAGCCCCAGCATTTT
>TRBV9|TRBD2|NA|TRBJ2-7
CASSPGTSFYEQYF
TGTGCCAGCAGCCCTGGGACTAGTTTCTACGAGCAGTACTTC
>TRBV3-1/TRBV3-2|NA|NA|TRBJ1-3
CASSHRGGLNTIYF
TGTGCCAGCAGCCATCGCGGCGGATTAAACACCATATATTTT
>TRBV28|NA|NA|TRBJ2-5
CASSLTGGEETQYF
TGTGCCAGCAGTCTTACAGGGGGGGAAGAGACCCAGTACTTC
>TRBV27|NA|NA|TRBJ2-1
CASTQGSGNEQFF
TGTGCCAGCACCCAAGGGAGCGGCAATGAGCAGTTCTTC
>TRBV6-5|NA|NA|TRBJ2-5
CASSSSGLETQYF
TGTGCCAGCAGCTCGAGCGGCCTAGAGACCCAGTACTTC
>TRBV24-1|TRBD2|NA|TRBJ2-1
CATSDRTGTSGSYNEQFF
TGTGCCACCAGTGACCGGACCGGGACTAGCGGCTCCTACAATGAGCAGTTCTTC
>TRBV12-3/TRBV12-4|TRBD1|NA|TRBJ2-3
CASSRQGTDTQYF
TGTGCCAGCAGTCGACAGGGGACAGATACGCAGTATTTT
>TRBV9|TRBD2|NA|TRBJ2-7
CASSASGRAYEQYF
TGTGCCAGCAGCGCTAGCGGGAGGGCCTACGAGCAGTACTTC
>TRBV5-5|TRBD1|NA|TRBJ1-1
CASSLVQGVPEAFF
TGTGCCAGCAGCTTGGTCCAGGGGGTACCTGAAGCTTTCTTT
>TRBV6-5|NA|NA|TRBJ2-7
CASSYPSGHSRAEQYF
TGTGCCAGCAGTTACCCATCGGGACACTCGCGGGCCGAGCAGTACTTC
>TRBV6-5|NA|NA|TRBJ2-7
CASSFPGTSEQYF
TGTGCCAGCAGTTTCCCCGGGACATCCGAGCAGTACTTC
>TRBV7-9|NA|NA|TRBJ1-2
CASSLEPRREDGYTF
TGTGCCAGCAGCTTAGAGCCCCGCAGGGAGGACGGCTACACCTTC
>TRBV19|TRBD1|NA|TRBJ2-2
CASSIPGQGSYRELFF
TGTGCCAGTAGTATCCCGGGACAGGGTAGCTACCGGGAGCTGTTTTTT
>TRBV6-1|TRBD2|NA|TRBJ2-5
CASSEFLAGVGETQYF
TGTGCCAGCAGTGAATTCCTAGCGGGAGTTGGAGAGACCCAGTACTTC
>TRBV6-5|NA|NA|TRBJ1-2
CASRDRHAWHYGYTF
TGTGCCAGCAGGGATAGACACGCCTGGCACTATGGCTACACCTTC
>TRBV28|NA|NA|TRBJ1-3
CASSSRGSTRDNTIYF
TGTGCCAGCAGTTCCAGGGGTAGTACCAGGGACAACACCATATATTTT
>TRBV4-2|NA|NA|TRBJ2-7
CASSPQGRWDEQYF
TGTGCCAGCAGCCCTCAGGGGCGCTGGGACGAGCAGTACTTC
>TRBV9|NA|NA|TRBJ2-1
CASSVGGASSYNEQFF
TGTGCCAGCAGCGTGGGGGGAGCATCTTCCTACAATGAGCAGTTCTTC
>TRBV18|NA|NA|TRBJ2-1
CASSPPRLDPEDRQFF
TGTGCCAGCTCACCTCCCAGACTCGACCCCGAAGATAGGCAGTTCTTC
>TRBV12-3/TRBV12-4|TRBD1|few|TRBJ1-1
CASRTKQGAEAFF
TGTGCCAGCAGGACCAAACAGGGGGCTGAAGCTTTCTTT
>TRBV3-1/TRBV3-2|NA|NA|TRBJ1-3
CASSQAGGNTIYF
TGTGCCAGCAGCCAAGCAGGGGGAAACACCATATATTTT
>TRBV9|NA|NA|TRBJ1-1
CASSPGGAEAFF
TGTGCCAGCAGCCCCGGCGGGGCTGAAGCTTTCTTT
>TRBV10-3|TRBD1|NA|TRBJ2-1
CAISEYRQGAPQESSYNEQFF
TGTGCCATCAGTGAGTACCGACAGGGGGCGCCCCAGGAGAGCTCCTACAATGAGCAGTTCTTC
>TRBV19|TRBD1|NA|TRBJ1-1
CASSQQGPSEAFF
TGTGCCAGTAGCCAACAGGGGCCGTCTGAAGCTTTCTTT
>TRBV19|NA|NA|TRBJ2-5
CASSVRGRSETQYF
TGTGCCAGTAGTGTCAGGGGGAGGTCAGAGACCCAGTACTTC
>TRBV10-2|TRBD2|NA|TRBJ2-3
CASSLASGTPNTQYF
TGCGCCAGCAGTCTGGCTAGCGGGACCCCAAATACGCAGTATTTT
>TRBV9|NA|NA|TRBJ1-3
CASSAGIASGGNTIYF
TGTGCCAGCAGCGCCGGAATAGCCTCGGGTGGAAACACCATATATTTT